The text below deals with one TCR beta chain. As yet, its antigen is unknown. A multiplex PCR was run with 60 Vbeta primers and 13 Jbeta primers. Per the original data handling: In a later analysis, around 10 million of about 80 million unique beta chains occurred in at least two donors. TCRdb's copy holds only in-frame clones and misses some; the assay was immunoSEQ multiplex PCR. D and trimming come from the DNA, and the V and J calls and clone size come from that table. Of under 200,000 clones listed, roughly 87% are singletons. The germline CDR1 and CDR2 sequences are SGHTA and FQGNSA. V was trimmed by 5 bases and J by 0 bases, leaving 11 bases between them. CDR3 size: 15 residues. The sample originates from a study of cytomegalovirus exposure and HLA in healthy donors. The overall study: Unique TCR beta sequences numbering fewer than 130 million came from 150 million to 200 million T cells in an earlier analysis.

Findings of the study overall: A later look showed TCR association rates differing by HLA locus, highest for DRB1 and lowest for HLA-C. TCR beta sequences numbering 15,000 to 20,000 were associated with HLA alleles at 0.05 false discovery rate in a later analysis.

This sequence originates from a woman aged 45 to 65 in good health and CMV-seronegative. The rearrangement joins TRBV7-2 to TRBJ2-4; perhaps TRBD2 as D (6 bases). The source material was PBMCs. The CDR3 bases are TGTGCCAGCAGCGTGAAAGCGGGAGCCAAAAACATTCAGTACTTC. Translation: CASSVKAGAKNIQYF.